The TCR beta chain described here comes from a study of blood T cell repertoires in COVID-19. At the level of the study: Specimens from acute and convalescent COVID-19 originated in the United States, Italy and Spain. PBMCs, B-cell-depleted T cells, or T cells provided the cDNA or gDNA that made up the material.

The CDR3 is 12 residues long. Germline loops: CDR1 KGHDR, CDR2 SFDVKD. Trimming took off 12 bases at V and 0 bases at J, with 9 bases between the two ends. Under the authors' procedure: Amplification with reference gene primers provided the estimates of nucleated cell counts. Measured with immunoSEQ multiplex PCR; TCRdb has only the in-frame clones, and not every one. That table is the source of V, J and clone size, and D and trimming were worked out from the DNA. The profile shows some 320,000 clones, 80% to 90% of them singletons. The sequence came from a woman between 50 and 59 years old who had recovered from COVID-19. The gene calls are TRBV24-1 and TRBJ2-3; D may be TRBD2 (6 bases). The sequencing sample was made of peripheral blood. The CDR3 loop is CAVGTSTDTQYF. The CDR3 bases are TGTGCCGTGGGGACTAGCACAGATACGCAGTATTTT.